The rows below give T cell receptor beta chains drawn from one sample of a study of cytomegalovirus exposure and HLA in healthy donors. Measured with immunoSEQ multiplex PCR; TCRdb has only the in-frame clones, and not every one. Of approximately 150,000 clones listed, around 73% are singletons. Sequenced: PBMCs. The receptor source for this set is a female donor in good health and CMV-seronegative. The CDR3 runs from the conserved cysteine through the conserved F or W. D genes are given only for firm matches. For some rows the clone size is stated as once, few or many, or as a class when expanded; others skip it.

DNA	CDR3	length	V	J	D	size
TGTGCCAGCAGCGCCGCGGACAGGATGTTCACTGAAGCTTTCTTT	CASSAADRMFTEAFF	15	TRBV11-2	TRBJ1-1	TRBD1	NA
TGTGCCAGTAGTCTGGACAGACAAACTGAAGCTTTCTTT	CASSLDRQTEAFF	13	TRBV19	TRBJ1-1	NA	NA
TGTGCCAGCAGCTTAGTGTACAATCAGCCCCAGCATTTT	CASSLVYNQPQHF	13	TRBV7-9	TRBJ1-5	NA	NA
TGTGCCAGCAGCGATAACAAAAGGGGTAGCAATCAGCCCCAGCATTTT	CASSDNKRGSNQPQHF	16	TRBV11-2	TRBJ1-5	NA	NA
TGTGCCAGCAGCCCCTCTGGGGGAGGCCCCAATGAGCAGTTCTTC	CASSPSGGGPNEQFF	15	TRBV9	TRBJ2-1	NA	NA
TGTGCCAGCAGCCATCCTCAGGGGGTCACCGGGGAGCTGTTTTTT	CASSHPQGVTGELFF	15	TRBV14	TRBJ2-2	TRBD1	NA
TGTGCCACCAGCAGACCCCGGGGTTTGATGACTAGCGGGGCCACAGATACGCAGTATTTT	CATSRPRGLMTSGATDTQYF	20	TRBV15	TRBJ2-3	TRBD2	NA
TGTGCCACCCTTAAAGCCGGAAAACTGTTTTTT	CATLKAGKLFF	11	TRBV16	TRBJ1-4	NA	once
TGTGCCAGCAGCGTATCGGGACAGGGATCGGTCACTGAAGCTTTCTTT	CASSVSGQGSVTEAFF	16	TRBV9	TRBJ1-1	TRBD1	few
TGTGCCAGCAGCGTAGTGTCGGAAGGGGGATACACAGATACGCAGTATTTT	CASSVVSEGGYTDTQYF	17	TRBV9	TRBJ2-3	NA	NA
TGTGCCAGCAGCTCCTACAAGACTCGAACTAATGAAAAACTGTTTTTT	CASSSYKTRTNEKLFF	16	TRBV11-2	TRBJ1-4	NA	NA
TGCGCCGCCGGATCCGGGACAGCGCGGACTGAAGCTTTCTTT	CAAGSGTARTEAFF	14	TRBV10-2	TRBJ1-1	TRBD1	NA
TGTGCCAGCTCACCATTGAGCGCCGCGGAGACCCAGTACTTC	CASSPLSAAETQYF	14	TRBV18	TRBJ2-5	NA	NA
TGTGCCAGCAGGGGATCGGGGGCTGAAGCTTTCTTT	CASRGSGAEAFF	12	TRBV28	TRBJ1-1	NA	NA
TGTGCCAGCAGCCCCGAGCTCCGGGAAGGCTACACCTTC	CASSPELREGYTF	13	TRBV7-2	TRBJ1-2	NA	NA